Sequencing of this T cell receptor beta chain was carried out in a study of spatial heterogeneity in lung cancer. Study overall: Taken at a median of roughly 23 months after resection, follow-up PBMC samples underwent sequencing when available. The study's findings and limits: The appearance of ubiquitous expanded tumor TCRs in blood was greater at resection than follow-up.

This clonotype was recorded at least ten times. Its target is unknown. Described time point: blood at routine non-recurrence follow-up after resection. The V and J ends lost 6 bases and 11 bases respectively, with 10 bases between them. The CDR3 extends over 11 amino acids. CDR1 is SNHLY, CDR2 FYNNEI, per germline. The library protocol tagged each TCR cDNA with a unique molecular identifier. MiXCR was run by TCRdb on the 5' RACE reads, yielding one entry per CDR3 protein. The repertoire holds tens of thousands of distinct CDR3 sequences, with about an eighth as singletons. The source was PBMCs, collected at follow-up. The chain recombines TRBV2 with TRBJ2-2; D remains unclear. The source of this sequence is a male donor with early-stage non-small cell lung cancer. The CDR3 DNA is TGTGCCAGCAGCCTTCTGGTAGAGCTGTTTTTT. Translation: CASSLLVELFF.